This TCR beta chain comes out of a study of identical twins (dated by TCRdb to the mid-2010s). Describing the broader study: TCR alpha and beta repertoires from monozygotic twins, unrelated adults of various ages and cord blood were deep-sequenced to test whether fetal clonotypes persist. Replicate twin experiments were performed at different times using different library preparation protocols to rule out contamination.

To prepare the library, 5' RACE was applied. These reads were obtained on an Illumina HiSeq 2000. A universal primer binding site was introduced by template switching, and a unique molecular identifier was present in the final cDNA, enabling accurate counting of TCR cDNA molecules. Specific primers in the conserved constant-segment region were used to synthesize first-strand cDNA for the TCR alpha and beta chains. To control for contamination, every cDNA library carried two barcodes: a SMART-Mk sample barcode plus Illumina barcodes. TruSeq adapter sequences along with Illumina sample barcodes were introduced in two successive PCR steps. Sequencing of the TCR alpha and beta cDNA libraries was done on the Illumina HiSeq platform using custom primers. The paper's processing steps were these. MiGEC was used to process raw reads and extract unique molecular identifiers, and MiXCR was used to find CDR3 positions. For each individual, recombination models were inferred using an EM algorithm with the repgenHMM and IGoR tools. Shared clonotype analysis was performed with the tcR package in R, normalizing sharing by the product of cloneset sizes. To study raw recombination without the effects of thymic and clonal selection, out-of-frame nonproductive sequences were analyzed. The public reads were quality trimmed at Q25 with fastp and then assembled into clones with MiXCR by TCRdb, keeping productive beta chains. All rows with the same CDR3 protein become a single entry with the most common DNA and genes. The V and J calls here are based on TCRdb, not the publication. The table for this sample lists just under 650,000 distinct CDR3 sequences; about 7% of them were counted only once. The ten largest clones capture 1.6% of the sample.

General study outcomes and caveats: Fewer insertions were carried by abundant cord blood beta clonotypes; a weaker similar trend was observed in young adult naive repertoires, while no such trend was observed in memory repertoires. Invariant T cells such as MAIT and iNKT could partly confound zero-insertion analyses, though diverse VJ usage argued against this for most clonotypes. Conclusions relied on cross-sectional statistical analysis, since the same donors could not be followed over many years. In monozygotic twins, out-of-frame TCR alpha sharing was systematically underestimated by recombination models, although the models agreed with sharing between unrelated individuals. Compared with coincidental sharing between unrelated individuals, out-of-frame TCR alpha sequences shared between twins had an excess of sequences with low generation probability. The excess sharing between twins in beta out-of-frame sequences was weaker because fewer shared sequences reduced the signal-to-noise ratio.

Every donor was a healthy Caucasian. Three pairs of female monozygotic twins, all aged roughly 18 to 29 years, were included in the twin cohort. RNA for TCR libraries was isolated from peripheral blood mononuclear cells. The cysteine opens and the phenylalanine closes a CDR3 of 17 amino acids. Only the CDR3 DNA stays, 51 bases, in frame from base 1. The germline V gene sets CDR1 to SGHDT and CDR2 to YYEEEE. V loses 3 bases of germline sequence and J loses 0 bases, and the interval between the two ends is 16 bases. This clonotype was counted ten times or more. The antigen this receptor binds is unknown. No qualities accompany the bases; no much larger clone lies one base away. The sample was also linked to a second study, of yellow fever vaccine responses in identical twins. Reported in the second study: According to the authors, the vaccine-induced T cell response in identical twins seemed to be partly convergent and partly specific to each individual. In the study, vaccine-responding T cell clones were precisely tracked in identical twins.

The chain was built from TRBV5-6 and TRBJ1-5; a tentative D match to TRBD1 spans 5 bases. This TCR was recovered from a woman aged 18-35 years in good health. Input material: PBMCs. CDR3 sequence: CASSSFGKGDSNQPQHF. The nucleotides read TGTGCCAGCAGCTCTTTCGGCAAAGGGGATAGCAATCAGCCCCAGCATTTT.